This T cell receptor beta chain came from a study of T cell repertoires in cytomegalovirus infection. Background on the study: From public TCR beta signatures came an indication of both CMV infection and matching HLA type. Study results and caveats: Public TCR beta family frequency separated CMV-and-HLA carriers, including in an independent cohort. HLA-C-restricted, CMV-specific TCR beta clonotypes were dominant ex vivo.

This clonotype was seen a few times. As yet, its antigen is unknown. TCRdb passed the reads through MiXCR, listing each CDR3 protein once. The table lists 150,000 to 200,000 distinct CDR3 sequences, approximately 9.6% of them singletons. The germline V and J ends were trimmed by 10 bases and 5 bases, with 17 bases remaining between them. Germline V lookup: CDR1 ENHRY, CDR2 SYGVKD. CDR3 size: 13 residues. J is TRBJ1-1 and V is TRBV10-3; possibly TRBD1 for D (5 bases). The receptor's source is a human donor in good health (CMV status not recorded). Some clones in this sample may be carry-over from other donors' samples. Sequenced input: PBMCs. CDR3 protein: CATTGTQGTEAFF. Written as DNA, the CDR3 is TGTGCCACAACCGGGACCCAAGGAACTGAAGCTTTCTTT.